This section outlines one T cell receptor beta chain sequence together with its context. This sample was included in a study of CD8+CD57+ T cells in acquired aplastic anemia. Study details: Sorted CD4+ and CD8+ cells gave a mean 3.2 ug DNA, range 0.2 to 27.4 ug. An average of about 10.8 million reads for CD4+ cells was obtained from healthy donors.

Genomic DNA served as template for TCR beta VDJ and CDR3 profiling. TCRdb recomputed calls from the reads with MiXCR, one row per CDR3 protein. Of roughly 190,000 distinct CDR3 sequences detected, approximately 52% appear once; the ten largest clones hold approximately 16%. The germline CDR1 and CDR2 sequences are SQVTM and ANQGSEA. The length of the CDR3 is 14 residues. Trimming removed 2 bases at V and 0 bases at J, with 5 bases between. This receptor was identified in a human donor in good health, serving as a control. The chain joins TRBV29-1 to TRBJ2-6, with D uncertain. The sequencing sample was made of sorted CD4+, CD8+, or CD8+CD57+ T cells (not recorded which) from PBMCs. The CDR3 DNA is TGCAGCGTTGAATTCGGCTCTGGGGCCAACGTCCTGACTTTC. Translated: CSVEFGSGANVLTF.